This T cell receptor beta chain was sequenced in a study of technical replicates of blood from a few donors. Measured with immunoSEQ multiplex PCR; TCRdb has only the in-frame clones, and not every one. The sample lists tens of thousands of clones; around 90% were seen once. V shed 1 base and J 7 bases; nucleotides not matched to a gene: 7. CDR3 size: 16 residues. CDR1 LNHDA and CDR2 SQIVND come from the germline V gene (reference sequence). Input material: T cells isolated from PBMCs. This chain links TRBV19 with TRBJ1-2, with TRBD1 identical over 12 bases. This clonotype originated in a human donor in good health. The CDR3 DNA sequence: TGTGCCAGTAGTATAGGGGCGGGACAGGGGGCACGTGGCTACACCTTC. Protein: CASSIGAGQGARGYTF.